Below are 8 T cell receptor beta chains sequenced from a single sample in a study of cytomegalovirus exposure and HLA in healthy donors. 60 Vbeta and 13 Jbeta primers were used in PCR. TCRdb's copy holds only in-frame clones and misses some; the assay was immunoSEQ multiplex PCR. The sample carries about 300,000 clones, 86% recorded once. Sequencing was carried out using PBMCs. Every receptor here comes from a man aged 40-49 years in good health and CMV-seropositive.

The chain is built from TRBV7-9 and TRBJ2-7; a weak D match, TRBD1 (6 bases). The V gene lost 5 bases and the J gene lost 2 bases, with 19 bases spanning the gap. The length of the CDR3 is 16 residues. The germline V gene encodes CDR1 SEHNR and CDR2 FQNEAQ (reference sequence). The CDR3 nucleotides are TGTGCCAGCAGCAAGAGGGTTGGGGGCGACCCCTACGAGCAGTACTTC. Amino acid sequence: CASSKRVGGDPYEQYF.

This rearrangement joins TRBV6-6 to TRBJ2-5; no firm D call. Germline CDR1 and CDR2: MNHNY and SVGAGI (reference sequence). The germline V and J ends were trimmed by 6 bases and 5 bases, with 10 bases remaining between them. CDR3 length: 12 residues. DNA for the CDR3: TGTGCCAGCAGCTACACTTCGGAGACCCAGTACTTC. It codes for CASSYTSETQYF.

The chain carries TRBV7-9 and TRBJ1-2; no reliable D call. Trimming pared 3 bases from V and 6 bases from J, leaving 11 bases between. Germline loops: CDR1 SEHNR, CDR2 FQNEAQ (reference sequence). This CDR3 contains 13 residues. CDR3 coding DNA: TGTGCCAGCAGCTTCGAGACATTGAATGGCTACACCTTC. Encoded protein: CASSFETLNGYTF.

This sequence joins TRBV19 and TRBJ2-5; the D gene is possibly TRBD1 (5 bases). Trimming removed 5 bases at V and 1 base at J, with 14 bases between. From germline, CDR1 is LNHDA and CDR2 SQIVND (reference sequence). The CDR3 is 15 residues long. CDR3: CASSGISQGQETQYF. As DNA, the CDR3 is TGTGCCAGTAGTGGCATATCCCAGGGCCAAGAGACCCAGTACTTC.

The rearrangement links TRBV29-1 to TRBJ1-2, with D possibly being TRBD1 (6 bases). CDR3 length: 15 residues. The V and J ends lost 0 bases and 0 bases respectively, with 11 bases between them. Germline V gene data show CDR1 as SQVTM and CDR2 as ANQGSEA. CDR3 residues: CSVEERTATNYGYTF. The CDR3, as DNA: TGCAGCGTTGAAGAGAGGACAGCGACTAACTATGGCTACACCTTC.

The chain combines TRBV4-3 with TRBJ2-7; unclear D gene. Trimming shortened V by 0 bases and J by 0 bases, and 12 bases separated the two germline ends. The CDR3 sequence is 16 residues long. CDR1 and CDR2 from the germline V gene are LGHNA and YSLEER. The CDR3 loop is CASSQEWQVDSYEQYF. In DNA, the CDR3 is TGCGCCAGCAGCCAAGAATGGCAAGTTGACTCCTACGAGCAGTACTTC.

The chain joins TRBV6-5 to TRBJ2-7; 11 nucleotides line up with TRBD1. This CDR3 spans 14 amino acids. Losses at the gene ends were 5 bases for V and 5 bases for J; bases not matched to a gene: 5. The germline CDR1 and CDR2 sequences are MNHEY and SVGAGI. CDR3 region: CASSGPGQGDEQYF. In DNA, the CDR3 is TGTGCCAGCAGTGGGCCGGGACAGGGGGACGAGCAGTACTTC.

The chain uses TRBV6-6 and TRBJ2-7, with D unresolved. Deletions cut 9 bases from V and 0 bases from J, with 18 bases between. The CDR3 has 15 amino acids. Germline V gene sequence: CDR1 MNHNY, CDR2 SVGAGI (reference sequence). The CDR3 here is CASWAPGLSSYEQYF. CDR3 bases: TGTGCCAGTTGGGCGCCAGGCCTGAGCTCCTACGAGCAGTACTTC.